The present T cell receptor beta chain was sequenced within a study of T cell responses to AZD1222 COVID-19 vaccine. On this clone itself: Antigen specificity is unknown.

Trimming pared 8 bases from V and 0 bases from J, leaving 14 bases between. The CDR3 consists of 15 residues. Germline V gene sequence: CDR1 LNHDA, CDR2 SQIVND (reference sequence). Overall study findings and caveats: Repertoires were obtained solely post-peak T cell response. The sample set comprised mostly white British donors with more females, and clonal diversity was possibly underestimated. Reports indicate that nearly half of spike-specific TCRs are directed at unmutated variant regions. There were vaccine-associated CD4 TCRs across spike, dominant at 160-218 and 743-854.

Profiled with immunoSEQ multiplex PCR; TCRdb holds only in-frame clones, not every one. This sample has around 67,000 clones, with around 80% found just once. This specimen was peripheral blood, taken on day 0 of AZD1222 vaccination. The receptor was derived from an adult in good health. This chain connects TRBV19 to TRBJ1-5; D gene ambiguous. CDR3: CASQPGPYSNQPQHF. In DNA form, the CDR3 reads TGTGCCAGTCAGCCCGGACCTTATAGCAATCAGCCCCAGCATTTT.